This TCR beta chain was sequenced in a study of vaccination and CD4 T cells after COVID-19. The V end lost 1 base, the J end lost 4 bases, and 7 bases lay between the germline ends. Per germline, CDR1 KGHSH and CDR2 LQKENI. The CDR3 covers 14 residues. Using its own MiXCR run on the PCR reads, TCRdb lists one record per CDR3 protein. The table shows some 16,000 distinct CDR3 sequences, with around 66% occurring only once. The chain uses TRBV18 and TRBJ2-2, with D perhaps matching TRBD1 or TRBD2 (5 bases each). The TCR comes from a human donor who had recovered from COVID-19. The sample here was CD4+ T cells from blood, taken after SARS-CoV-2 vaccination. The DNA of the CDR3 is TGTGCCAGCTCACCACAGGGGAGCACCGGGGAGCTGTTTTTT. It yields the protein CASSPQGSTGELFF.